This TCR beta chain was identified during a study of T-cell reconstitution after alpha-beta-depleted transplantation in children. Germline assignment: CDR1 SGHVS and CDR2 FNYEAQ. V was clipped by 2 bases and J by 2 bases; unmatched bases: 17. This CDR3 is 19 amino acids long. Preparing the TCRbeta library involved the use of unique molecular identifiers. TCRdb recomputed calls from the PCR reads with MiXCR, one row per CDR3 protein. The sample holds around 370,000 distinct CDR3 sequences, 10% to 13% seen once. This TCR was recovered from a human donor who donated a stem cell graft to a child with acute lymphoblastic leukemia. The V call is TRBV7-6, the J call TRBJ2-7; 8 bases map to TRBD1. This specimen was PBMCs from the stem cell graft donor, taken from the stem cell graft. CDR3 residues: CASSLRQGVRGPITYEQYF. CDR3 coding DNA: TGTGCCAGCAGCTTACGCCAGGGGGTCAGGGGGCCTATTACCTACGAGCAGTACTTC. Full variable domain (remainder filled in from reference TRBV7-6 and TRBJ2-7): GAGVSQSPRYKVTKRGQDVALRCDPISGHVSLYWYRQALGQGPEFLTYFNYEAQQDKSGLPNDRFSAERPEGSISTLTIQRTEQRDSAMYRCASSLRQGVRGPITYEQYFGPGTRLTVT.